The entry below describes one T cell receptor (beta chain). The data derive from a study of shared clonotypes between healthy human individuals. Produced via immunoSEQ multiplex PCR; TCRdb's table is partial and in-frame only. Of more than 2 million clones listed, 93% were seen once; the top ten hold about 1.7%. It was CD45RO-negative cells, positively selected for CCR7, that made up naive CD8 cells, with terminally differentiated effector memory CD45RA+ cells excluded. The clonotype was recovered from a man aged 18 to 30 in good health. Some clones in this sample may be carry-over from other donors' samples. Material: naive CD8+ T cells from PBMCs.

The CDR3, as DNA: TGTGCCAGCAGCTTAGGCGGGTCTCTCCTGGGCACCGGGGAGCTGTTTTTT. Translating it yields CASSLGGSLLGTGELFF. The chain carries TRBV11-2 and TRBJ2-2; TRBD2 is a possible D gene (5 bases). The CDR3 spans 17 residues. Germline V gene data show CDR1 as SGHAT and CDR2 as FQNNGV. V shed 1 base and J shed 4 bases, with 16 bases lying between them.